The entry that follows covers one TCR beta chain sequence. Its antigen is still unknown. This entry comes from a study of CXCR3-negative and CXCR3-positive naive CD8 T cells. The method, 5' RACE with UMI labels, was used to prepare the TRB cDNA libraries. TCRdb re-called the 5' RACE reads; every CDR3 protein appears as one record, without DNA. This table holds about 5,500 distinct CDR3 sequences. Points from the study as a whole: Greater hydrophobicity was found in TRB CDR3s of CXCR3-positive naive cells than of CXCR3-negative naive cells.

Material for sequencing was naive CXCR3+ CD8+ T cells from blood. Subset reported: CD45RO-CCR7+CD27+CD95- naive CD8+ T cells expressing CXCR3 (TNR3+). The clonotype comes from a human donor in good health. Some clones in this sample may be carry-over from other donors' samples.

The CDR3 reads CASNKLAGGPIYTDTQYF. The genes are TRBV6-4 and TRBJ2-3; TCRdb outputs TRBD2, but without DNA this stays unchecked. The germline V gene has CDR1 MRHNA and CDR2 SNTAGT. This CDR3 contains 18 residues.